This T cell receptor (beta chain) appears in the sequencing data of a study of blood T cell repertoires in COVID-19. As for the study in general: The analysed material was cDNA or gDNA that came from T cells, B-cell-depleted T cells, or PBMCs.

Authors' methods: It was from reference gene primer amplification that nucleated cell counts were estimated. The repertoire was sequenced with immunoSEQ multiplex PCR; TCRdb's copy has only in-frame clones and lacks some. The V and J calls and the clone size are those of that table, but D and trimming were determined from the DNA. The sample yields approximately 170,000 clones, around 88% seen once. The CDR3 consists of 19 residues. CDR1 SGHTA and CDR2 FQGNSA come from the germline V gene. J gave up 2 bases and V 1 base, and 11 bases lay outside the gene matches. This receptor was obtained from a woman aged 70-85 years who had recovered from COVID-19. Sequencing input: peripheral blood. The chain combines TRBV7-2 with TRBJ2-7; the match to TRBD2 covers 13 bases. The chain's CDR3 is CASSLVSLGLAGPPYEQYF. The CDR3 DNA is TGTGCCAGCAGCTTAGTCTCCCTGGGACTAGCGGGACCCCCCTACGAGCAGTACTTC.